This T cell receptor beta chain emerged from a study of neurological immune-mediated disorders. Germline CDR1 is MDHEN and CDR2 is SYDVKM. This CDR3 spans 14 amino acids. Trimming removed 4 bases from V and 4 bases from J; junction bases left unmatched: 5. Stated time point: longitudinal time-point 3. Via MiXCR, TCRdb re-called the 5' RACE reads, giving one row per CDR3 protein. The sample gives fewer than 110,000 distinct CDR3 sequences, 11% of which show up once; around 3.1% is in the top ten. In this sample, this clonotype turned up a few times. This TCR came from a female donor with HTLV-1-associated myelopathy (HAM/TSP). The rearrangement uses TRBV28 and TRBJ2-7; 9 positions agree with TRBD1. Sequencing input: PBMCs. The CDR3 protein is CASSWGQGDYEQYF. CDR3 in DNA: TGTGCCAGCAGTTGGGGACAGGGAGATTACGAGCAGTACTTC.